This T cell receptor beta chain was observed in a study of blood T cell repertoires in COVID-19. Study at large: The United States, Italy and Spain supplied acute and convalescent COVID-19 samples. T cells, B-cell-depleted T cells, or PBMCs supplied cDNA or gDNA.

In the original processing: Quantification of nucleated cells was approximated via reference gene primer amplification. Only in-frame clones appear in the TCRdb table, and some are missing; sequencing was by immunoSEQ multiplex PCR. Clonal size and the V and J genes are those of that table, whereas D and trimming came from the DNA. The profile shows 280,000 or so clones, less than 90% of them singletons. There are 16 residues in the CDR3. V lost 0 bases to trimming and J lost 3 bases; unmatched junction nucleotides: 4. Germline V gene data show CDR1 as MGHRA and CDR2 as YSYEKL. Sequencing was performed on peripheral blood. The V gene is TRBV4-1, the J gene TRBJ2-4; 8 bases align to TRBD1. The clonotype comes from a human donor in a cohort sampled during active COVID-19. CDR3 sequence (DNA): TGCGCCAGCAGCCAAGAAGGACAGGGCGTCAAAAACATTCAGTACTTC. It is translated as CASSQEGQGVKNIQYF.